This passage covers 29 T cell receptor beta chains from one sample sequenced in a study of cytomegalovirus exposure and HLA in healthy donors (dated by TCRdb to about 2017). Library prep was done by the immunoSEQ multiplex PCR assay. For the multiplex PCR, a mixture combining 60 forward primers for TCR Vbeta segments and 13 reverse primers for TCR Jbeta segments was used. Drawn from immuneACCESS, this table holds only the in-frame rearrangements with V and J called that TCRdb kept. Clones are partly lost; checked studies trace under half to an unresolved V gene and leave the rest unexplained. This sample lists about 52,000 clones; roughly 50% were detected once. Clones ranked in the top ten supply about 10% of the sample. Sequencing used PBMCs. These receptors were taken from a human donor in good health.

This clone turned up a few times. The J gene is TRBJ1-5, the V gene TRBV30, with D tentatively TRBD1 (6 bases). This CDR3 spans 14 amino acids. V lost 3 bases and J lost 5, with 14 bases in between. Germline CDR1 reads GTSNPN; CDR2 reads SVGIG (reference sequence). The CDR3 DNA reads TGTGCCTGGAGCAACGGGAGGGGGTATCAGCCCCAGCATTTT. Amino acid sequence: CAWSNGRGYQPQHF.

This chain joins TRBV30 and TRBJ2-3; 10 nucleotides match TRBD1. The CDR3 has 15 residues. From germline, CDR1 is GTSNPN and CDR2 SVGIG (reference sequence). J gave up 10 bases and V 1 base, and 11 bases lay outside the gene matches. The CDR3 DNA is TGTGCCTGGAGTGGGGGACAGGGGCCCCGCAGGTCGCAGTATTTT. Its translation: CAWSGGQGPRRSQYF.

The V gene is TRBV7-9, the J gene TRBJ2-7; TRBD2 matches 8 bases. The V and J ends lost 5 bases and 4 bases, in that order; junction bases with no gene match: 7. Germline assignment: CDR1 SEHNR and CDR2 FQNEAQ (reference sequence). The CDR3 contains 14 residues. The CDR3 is CASSPSGGNYEQYF. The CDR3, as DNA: TGTGCCAGCAGCCCGAGCGGGGGCAATTACGAGCAGTACTTC.

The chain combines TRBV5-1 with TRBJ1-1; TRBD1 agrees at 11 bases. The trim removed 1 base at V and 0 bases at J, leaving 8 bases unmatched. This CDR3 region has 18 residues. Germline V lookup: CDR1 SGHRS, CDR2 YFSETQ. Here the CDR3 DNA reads TGCGCCAGCAGCTTGTCGGGACAGGGGGAAGGAATGAACACTGAAGCTTTCTTT. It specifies CASSLSGQGEGMNTEAFF.

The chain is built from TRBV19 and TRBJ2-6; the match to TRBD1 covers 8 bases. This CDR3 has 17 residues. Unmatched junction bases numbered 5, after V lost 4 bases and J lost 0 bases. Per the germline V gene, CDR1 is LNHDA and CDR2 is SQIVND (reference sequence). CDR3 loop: CASSRWTGPSGANVLTF. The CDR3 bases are TGTGCCAGTAGTAGATGGACAGGGCCCTCTGGGGCCAACGTCCTGACTTTC.

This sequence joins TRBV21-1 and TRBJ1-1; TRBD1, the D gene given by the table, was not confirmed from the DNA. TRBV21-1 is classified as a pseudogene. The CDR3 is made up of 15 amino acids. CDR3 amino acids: CASSDTTGQGSEAFF. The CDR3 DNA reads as TGTGCCAGCAGCGACACGACGGGACAGGGGTCTGAAGCTTTCTTT.

DNA of the CDR3: TGCGCCAGCAGTCCTCTGACAGGAACCACAGATACGCAGTATTTT. This encodes CASSPLTGTTDTQYF. The V and J genes are TRBV4-3 and TRBJ2-3, with a possible D match to TRBD1 (6 bases). There are 15 residues in the CDR3. The V gene lost 6 bases and the J gene lost 2 bases, with 15 bases spanning the gap. Germline V CDR1 and CDR2: LGHNA, YSLEER.

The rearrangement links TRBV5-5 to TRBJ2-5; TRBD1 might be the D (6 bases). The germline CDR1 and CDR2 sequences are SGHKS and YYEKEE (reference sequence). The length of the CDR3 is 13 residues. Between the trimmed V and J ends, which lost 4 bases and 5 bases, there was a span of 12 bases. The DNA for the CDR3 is TGTGCCAGCAGCCAGGGGTCGGGGGAGACCCAGTACTTC. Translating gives CASSQGSGETQYF.

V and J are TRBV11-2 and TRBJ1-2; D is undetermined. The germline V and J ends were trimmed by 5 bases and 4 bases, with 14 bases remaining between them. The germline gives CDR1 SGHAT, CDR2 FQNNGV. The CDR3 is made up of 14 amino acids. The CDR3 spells CASSPRSSTYGYTF. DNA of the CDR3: TGTGCCAGCAGCCCCAGGTCCTCGACCTATGGCTACACCTTC.

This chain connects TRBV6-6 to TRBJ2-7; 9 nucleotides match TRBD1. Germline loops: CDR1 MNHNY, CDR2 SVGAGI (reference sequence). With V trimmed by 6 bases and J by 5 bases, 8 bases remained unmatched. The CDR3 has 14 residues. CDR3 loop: CASSHGTGIDEQYF. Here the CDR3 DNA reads TGTGCCAGCAGCCACGGGACAGGGATCGACGAGCAGTACTTC.

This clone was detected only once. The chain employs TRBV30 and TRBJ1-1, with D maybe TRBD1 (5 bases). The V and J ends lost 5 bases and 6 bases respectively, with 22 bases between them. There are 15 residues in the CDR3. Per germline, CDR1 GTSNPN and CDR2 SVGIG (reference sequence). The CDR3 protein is CAWSNPGSVIAEAFF. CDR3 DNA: TGTGCCTGGTCCAACCCAGGGTCGGTTATCGCTGAAGCTTTCTTT.

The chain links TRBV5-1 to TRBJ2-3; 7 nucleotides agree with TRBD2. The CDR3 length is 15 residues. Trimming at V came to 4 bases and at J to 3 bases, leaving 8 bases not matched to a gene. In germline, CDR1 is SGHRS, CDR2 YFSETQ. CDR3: CASSPQLAPTDTQYF. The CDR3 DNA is TGCGCCAGCAGCCCCCAACTAGCGCCGACAGATACGCAGTATTTT.

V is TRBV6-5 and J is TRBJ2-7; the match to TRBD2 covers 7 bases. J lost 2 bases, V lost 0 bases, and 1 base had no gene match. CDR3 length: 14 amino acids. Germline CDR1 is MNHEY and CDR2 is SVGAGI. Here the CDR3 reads CASSYSAGPYEQYF. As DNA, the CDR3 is TGTGCCAGCAGTTACTCAGCGGGGCCCTACGAGCAGTACTTC.

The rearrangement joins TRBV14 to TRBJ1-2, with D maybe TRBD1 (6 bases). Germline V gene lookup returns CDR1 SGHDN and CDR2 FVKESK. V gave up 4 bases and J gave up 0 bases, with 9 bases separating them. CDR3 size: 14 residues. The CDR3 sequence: CASSPGTSNYGYTF. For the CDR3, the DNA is TGTGCCAGCAGCCCGGGGACATCTAACTATGGCTACACCTTC.

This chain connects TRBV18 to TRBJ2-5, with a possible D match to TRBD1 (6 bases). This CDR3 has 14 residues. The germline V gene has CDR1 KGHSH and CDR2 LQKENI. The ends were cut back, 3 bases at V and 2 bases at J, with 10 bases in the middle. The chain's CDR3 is CASSPGDIQETQYF. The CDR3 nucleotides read TGTGCCAGCTCACCGGGGGACATACAAGAGACCCAGTACTTC.

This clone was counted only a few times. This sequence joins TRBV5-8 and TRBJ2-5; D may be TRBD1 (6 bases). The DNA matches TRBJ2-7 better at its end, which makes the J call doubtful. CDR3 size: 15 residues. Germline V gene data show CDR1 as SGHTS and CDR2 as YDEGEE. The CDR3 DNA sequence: TGTGCCAGCAGCTTCAGGGGCGCCAGCTCCTACGAGCAGTACTTC. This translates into CASSFRGASSYEQYF.

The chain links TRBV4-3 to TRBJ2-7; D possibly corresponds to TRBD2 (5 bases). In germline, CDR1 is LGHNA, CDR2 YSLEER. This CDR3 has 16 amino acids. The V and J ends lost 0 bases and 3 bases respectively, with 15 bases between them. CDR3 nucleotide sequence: TGCGCCAGCAGCCAAGATTGGGCGGGCATTAACTACGAGCAGTACTTC. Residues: CASSQDWAGINYEQYF.

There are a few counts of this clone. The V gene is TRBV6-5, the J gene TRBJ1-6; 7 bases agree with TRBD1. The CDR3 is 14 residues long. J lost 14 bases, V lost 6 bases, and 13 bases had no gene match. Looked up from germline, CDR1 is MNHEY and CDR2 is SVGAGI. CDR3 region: CASSRDSAKGALHF. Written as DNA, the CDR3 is TGTGCCAGCAGCCGGGACAGCGCGAAGGGGGCCCTCCACTTT.

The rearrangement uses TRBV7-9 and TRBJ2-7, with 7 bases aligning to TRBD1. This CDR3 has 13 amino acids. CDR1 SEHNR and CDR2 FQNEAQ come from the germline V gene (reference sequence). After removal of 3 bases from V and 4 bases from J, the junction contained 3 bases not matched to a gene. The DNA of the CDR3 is TGTGCCAGCAGCTTCGGGACAGCATACGAGCAGTACTTC. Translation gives CASSFGTAYEQYF.

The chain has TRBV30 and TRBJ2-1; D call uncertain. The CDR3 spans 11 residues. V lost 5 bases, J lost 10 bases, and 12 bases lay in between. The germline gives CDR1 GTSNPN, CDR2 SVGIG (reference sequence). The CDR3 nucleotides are TGTGCCTGGGCCCAAATACGGGAGCAGTTCTTC. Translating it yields CAWAQIREQFF.

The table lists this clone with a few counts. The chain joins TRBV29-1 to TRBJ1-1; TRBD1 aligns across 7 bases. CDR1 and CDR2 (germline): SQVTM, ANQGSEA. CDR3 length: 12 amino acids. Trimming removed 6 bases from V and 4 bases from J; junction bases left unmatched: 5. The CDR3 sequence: CSVRQGITEAFF. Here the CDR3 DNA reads TGCAGCGTGCGACAGGGAATCACTGAAGCTTTCTTT.

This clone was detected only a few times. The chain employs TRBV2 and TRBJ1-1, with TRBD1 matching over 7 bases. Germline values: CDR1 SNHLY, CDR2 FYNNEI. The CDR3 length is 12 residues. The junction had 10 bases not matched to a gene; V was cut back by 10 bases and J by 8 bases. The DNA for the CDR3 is TGTGCCACACGACAGGGATCGGGAGAAGCTTTCTTT. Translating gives CATRQGSGEAFF.

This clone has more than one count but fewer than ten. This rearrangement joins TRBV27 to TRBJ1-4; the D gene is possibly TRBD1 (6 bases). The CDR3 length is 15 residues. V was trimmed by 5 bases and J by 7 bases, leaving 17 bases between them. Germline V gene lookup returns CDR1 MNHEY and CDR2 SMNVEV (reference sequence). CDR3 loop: CASSLEGRGGEKLFF. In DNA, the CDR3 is TGTGCCAGCAGTCTTGAGGGGAGGGGGGGTGAAAAACTGTTTTTT.

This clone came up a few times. Here the CDR3 reads CASSIGSNYGYTF. The CDR3 bases are TGTGCCAGCAGTATTGGCAGTAACTATGGCTACACCTTC. The chain couples TRBV6-4 to TRBJ1-2; D remains ambiguous. The CDR3 consists of 13 residues. CDR1 and CDR2 (germline): MRHNA, SNTAGT. V was shortened by 5 bases and J by 1 base, with 8 bases between the two germline ends.

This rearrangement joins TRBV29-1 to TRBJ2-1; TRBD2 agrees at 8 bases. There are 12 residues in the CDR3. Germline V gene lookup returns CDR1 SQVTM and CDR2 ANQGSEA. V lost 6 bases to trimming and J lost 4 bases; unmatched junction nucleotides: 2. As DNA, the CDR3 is TGCAGCGTGGGACTAGTGTACAATGAGCAGTTCTTC. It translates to CSVGLVYNEQFF.

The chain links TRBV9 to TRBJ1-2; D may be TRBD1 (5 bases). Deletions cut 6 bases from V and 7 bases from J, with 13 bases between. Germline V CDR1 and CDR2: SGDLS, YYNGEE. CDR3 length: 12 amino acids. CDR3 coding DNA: TGTGCCAGCACCGCAGCGGGGGGTGGCTACACCTTC. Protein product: CASTAAGGGYTF.

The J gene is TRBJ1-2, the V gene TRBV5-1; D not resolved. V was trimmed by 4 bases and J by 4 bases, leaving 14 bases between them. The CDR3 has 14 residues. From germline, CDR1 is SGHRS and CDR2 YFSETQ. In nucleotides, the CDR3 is TGCGCCAGCAGCGAACGGGGAGGTAGCTATGGCTACACCTTC. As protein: CASSERGGSYGYTF.

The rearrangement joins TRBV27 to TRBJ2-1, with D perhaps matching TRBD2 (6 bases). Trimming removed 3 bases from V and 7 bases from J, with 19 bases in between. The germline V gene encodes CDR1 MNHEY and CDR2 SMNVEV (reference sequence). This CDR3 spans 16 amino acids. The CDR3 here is CASSFPGTLRINEQFF. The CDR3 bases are TGTGCCAGCAGTTTTCCCGGGACTCTCCGAATAAATGAGCAGTTCTTC.

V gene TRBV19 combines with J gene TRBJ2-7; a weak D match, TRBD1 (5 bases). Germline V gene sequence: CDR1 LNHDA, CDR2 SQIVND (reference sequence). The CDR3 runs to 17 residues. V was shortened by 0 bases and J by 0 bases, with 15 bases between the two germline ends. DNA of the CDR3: TGTGCCAGTAGTATAGAAGTTAGACAGACGATCTCCTACGAGCAGTACTTC. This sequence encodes CASSIEVRQTISYEQYF.